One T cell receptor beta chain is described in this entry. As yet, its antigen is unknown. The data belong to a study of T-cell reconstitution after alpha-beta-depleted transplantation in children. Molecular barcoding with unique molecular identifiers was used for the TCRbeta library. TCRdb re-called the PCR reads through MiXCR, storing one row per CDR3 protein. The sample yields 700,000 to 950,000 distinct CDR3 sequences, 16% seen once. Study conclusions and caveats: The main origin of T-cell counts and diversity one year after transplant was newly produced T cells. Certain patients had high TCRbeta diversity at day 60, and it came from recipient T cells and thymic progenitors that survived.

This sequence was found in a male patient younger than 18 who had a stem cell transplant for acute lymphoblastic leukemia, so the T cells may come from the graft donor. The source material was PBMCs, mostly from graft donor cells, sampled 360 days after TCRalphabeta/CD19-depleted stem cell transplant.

The DNA for the CDR3 is TGCAGTGCTAGTACGACCGGGACTCCTTCCTACGAGCAGTACTTC. As protein: CSASTTGTPSYEQYF. The J gene is TRBJ2-7, the V gene TRBV20-1, with a tentative D call TRBD2 (6 bases). The V end was cut by 3 bases, the J end by 1 base, with 16 bases between. Germline CDR1 DFQATT, CDR2 SNEGSKA (reference sequence). This CDR3 contains 15 residues.